This T cell receptor (beta chain) was recorded in a study of shared clonotypes between healthy human individuals. Whole-study context: Participating donors consisted of a couple of women and a few men aged 18 to 49. Each donor had three CD4 naive, three CD4 memory, two CD8 naive and one CD8 memory plate. Study-level findings and limits: Apart from blood, nothing was sampled; tissue repertoires likely differ. When compared with the clonotypes that were shared by all four sorted-subset donors, the non-shared clonotypes turned out to have lower generation probabilities.

Produced via immunoSEQ multiplex PCR; TCRdb's table is partial and in-frame only. The sample includes a few million clones, around 90% seen only once; the top ten take over 0.12%. On this clone itself: Its antigen is unidentified. The identical CDR3 is also encoded by other nucleotide sequences in the sample.

Germline-derived CDR1 and CDR2 are SNHLY and FYNNEI. The CDR3 length is 14 residues. V lost 0 bases to trimming and J lost 5 bases, with 10 bases between them. The sample comprised naive CD4+ T cells sorted from blood. The subset denotes: CD45RA+ positively selected. This receptor was taken from a man aged 18 to 29 in good health. V usage is TRBV2 and J usage is TRBJ1-2; the D gene is possibly TRBD1 (6 bases). For the CDR3, the DNA is TGTGCCAGCAGTGAAGCTCAGGGGACGTATGGCTACACCTTC. It yields the protein CASSEAQGTYGYTF.